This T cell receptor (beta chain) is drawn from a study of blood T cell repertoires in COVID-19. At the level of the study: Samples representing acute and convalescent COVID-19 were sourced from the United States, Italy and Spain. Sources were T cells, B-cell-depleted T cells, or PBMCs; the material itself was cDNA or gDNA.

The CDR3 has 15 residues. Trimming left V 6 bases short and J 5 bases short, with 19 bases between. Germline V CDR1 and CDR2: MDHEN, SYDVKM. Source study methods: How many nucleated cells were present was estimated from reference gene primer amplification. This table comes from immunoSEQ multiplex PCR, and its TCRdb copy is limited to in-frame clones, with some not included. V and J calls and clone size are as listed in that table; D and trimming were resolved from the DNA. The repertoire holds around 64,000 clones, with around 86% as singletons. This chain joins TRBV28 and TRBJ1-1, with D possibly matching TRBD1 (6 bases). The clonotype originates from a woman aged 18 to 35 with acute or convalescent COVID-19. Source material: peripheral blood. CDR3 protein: CASRVWGGRETEAFF. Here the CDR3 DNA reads TGTGCCAGCAGAGTATGGGGGGGGCGGGAGACTGAAGCTTTCTTT.